The 21 T cell receptor beta chains below were found in one sample sequenced in a study of glioma-infiltrating T cells. Using RNA template, CDR3s of TCR alpha and beta were amplified with iRepertoire arm-PCR. One entry per CDR3 protein, called by TCRdb with MiXCR from the multiplex PCR reads. The sample records approximately 140,000 distinct CDR3 sequences, around 25% being singletons. Sequencing input: glioma tissue, nonneoplastic brain tissue, or PBMCs (not recorded which). These receptors all come from a human donor with low-grade glioma or glioblastoma, undergoing nonglioma brain surgery, or in good health (not recorded which).

V and J are TRBV5-5 and TRBJ1-1; no definite D call. Trimming left V 7 bases short and J 6 bases short, with 16 bases between. CDR3 length equals 13 residues. Germline V gives CDR1 SGHKS, CDR2 YYEKEE (reference sequence). CDR3 coding DNA: TGTGCCAGCGAGCGAGGAGGTCAATCTGAAGCTTTCTTT. Protein product: CASERGGQSEAFF.

This clonotype turned up a few times. V is TRBV6-6 and J is TRBJ2-1, with D perhaps being TRBD1 or TRBD2 (5 bases each). This CDR3 contains 16 residues. Germline V gene data show CDR1 as MNHNY and CDR2 as SVGAGI (reference sequence). Trimming removed 0 bases from V and 7 bases from J, with 16 bases in between. Written as DNA, the CDR3 is TGTGCCAGCAGTTACTCTGGCTCAGGGACGGAAAATGAGCAGTTCTTC. Translated, it gives CASSYSGSGTENEQFF.

There are many counts of this clonotype. This chain joins TRBV28 and TRBJ2-7; possibly TRBD1 or TRBD2 for D (5 bases each). The V end was cut by 4 bases, the J end by 2 bases, with 12 bases between. The CDR3 runs 14 residues. Germline V gene data show CDR1 as MDHEN and CDR2 as SYDVKM. The CDR3 DNA is TGTGCCAGCAGTTCCCGGGACGTGACCTACGAGCAGTACGTC. Encoded protein: CASSSRDVTYEQYV.

The chain carries TRBV12-3 or TRBV12-4 and TRBJ2-5, with TRBD1 identical over 7 bases. V gave up 4 bases and J gave up 5 bases; unmatched junction bases: 10. This CDR3 region has 15 residues. DNA for the CDR3: TGTGCCAGCAGTTCCAACCTAGGGGGCCCGGAGACCCAGTACTTC. It translates to CASSSNLGGPETQYF.

In its sample, this clonotype was seen many times. The chain uses TRBV20-1 and TRBJ1-5; D gene unclear. Germline-derived CDR1 and CDR2 are DFQATT and SNEGSKA (reference sequence). This CDR3 is built from 14 residues. The V end lost 3 bases, the J end lost 2 bases, and 11 bases lay between the germline ends. The CDR3 DNA sequence: TGCAGTGCTAGCGAGGTAAGGGGCAATCAGCCCCAGCATTTT. Protein: CSASEVRGNQPQHF.

In its sample, this clonotype was seen a few times. The chain employs TRBV7-2 and TRBJ1-6; D gene uncertain. CDR3 length: 16 amino acids. Trimming shortened V by 5 bases and J by 0 bases, and 11 bases separated the two germline ends. Germline CDR1 and CDR2: SGHTA and FQGNSA. In nucleotides, the CDR3 is TGTGCCAGCAGCATTAGTTGGGACTCCTATAATTCACCCCTCCACTTT. Protein sequence: CASSISWDSYNSPLHF. The whole variable domain, remainder taken from reference TRBV7-2 and TRBJ1-6, is GAGVSQSPSNKVTEKGKDVELRCDPISGHTALYWYRQSLGQGLEFLIYFQGNSAPDKSGLPSDRFSAERTGGSVSTLTIQRTQQEDSAVYLCASSISWDSYNSPLHFGNGTRLTVT.

A few counts support this clonotype. CDR3 nucleotides: TGTGCCAGCAGCCCCTGGGGGACATCTTCCTACAATGAGCAGTTCTTC. This sequence encodes CASSPWGTSSYNEQFF. V is TRBV7-9 and J is TRBJ2-1; possibly TRBD1 for D (6 bases). CDR1 is SEHNR and CDR2 is FQNEAQ in the germline V gene (reference sequence). This CDR3 is 16 amino acids long. V was cut by 5 bases and J by 1 base, with 15 bases left in between.

The genes are TRBV2 and TRBJ2-2; D is ambiguous. Trimming cost V 4 bases and J 6 bases, with 9 bases left between them. The CDR3 runs 13 residues. Germline V gene sequence: CDR1 SNHLY, CDR2 FYNNEI. CDR3 nucleotide sequence: TGTGCCAGCAGTGTTTCGGTGGCCGGGGAGCTGTTTTTT. Amino acids: CASSVSVAGELFF.

This clonotype was counted ten times or more. The CDR3 loop is CASSAPTWDQPQHF. In DNA form, the CDR3 reads TGTGCCAGCAGCGCCCCGACTTGGGATCAGCCCCAGCATTTT. The gene calls are TRBV25-1 and TRBJ1-5, with unresolved D. Per the germline V gene, CDR1 is MGHDK and CDR2 is SYGVNS. This CDR3 contains 14 residues. Deletions cut 6 bases from V and 5 bases from J, with 14 bases between.

This clonotype has a handful of counts. The chain uses TRBV12-3 or TRBV12-4 and TRBJ2-5; D gene uncertain. V was trimmed by 6 bases and J by 6 bases, leaving 11 bases between them. This CDR3 region has 12 residues. CDR3 coding DNA: TGTGCCAGCAGGGATGGGTGGAAGACCCAGTACTTC. This codes for CASRDGWKTQYF.

The chain recombines TRBV9 with TRBJ2-5; D remains unclear. Looked up from germline, CDR1 is SGDLS and CDR2 is YYNGEE. The CDR3 runs to 11 residues. V lost 0 bases and J 6 bases, leaving 3 bases between the germline ends. This CDR3 is CASSVGQTQYF. Here the CDR3 DNA reads TGTGCCAGCAGCGTAGGTCAGACCCAGTACTTC.

The chain joins TRBV14 to TRBJ1-2, with D perhaps matching TRBD1 (5 bases). The CDR3 has 13 residues. Germline CDR1 is SGHDN and CDR2 is FVKESK. Deletions cut 3 bases from V and 3 bases from J, with 8 bases between. CDR3 in DNA: TGTGCCAGCAGCCACAGCAGGGACTATGGCTACACCTTC. Residues: CASSHSRDYGYTF.

This clonotype was counted at least ten times. V is TRBV2 and J is TRBJ1-6; TRBD1 agrees at 9 bases. The CDR3 spans 15 residues. Trimming took 3 bases from V and 10 from J; bases not matched to a gene: 7. Per germline, CDR1 SNHLY and CDR2 FYNNEI. The chain's CDR3 is CASSEEQGARSPLHF. DNA for the CDR3: TGTGCCAGCAGTGAGGAACAGGGGGCGCGGTCACCCCTCCACTTT.

This clonotype has a count of ten or more. The chain has TRBV28 and TRBJ1-5; no firm D call. There are 14 residues in the CDR3. From germline, CDR1 is MDHEN and CDR2 SYDVKM. V gave up 3 bases and J gave up 7 bases, with 13 bases separating them. CDR3: CASSLGLKDQPQHF. The CDR3, as DNA: TGTGCCAGCAGTTTGGGCCTCAAGGACCAGCCCCAGCATTTT.

This clonotype has ten or more counts. This chain uses TRBV6-1 with TRBJ2-7; maybe TRBD2 (6 bases). V shed 6 bases and J shed 4 bases, with 16 bases lying between them. Germline V gene sequence: CDR1 MNHNS, CDR2 SASEGT. This CDR3 has 14 residues. CDR3 DNA: TGTGCCAGCAGGCCAGGAGGGTCGAAATACGAGCAGTACGTC. Translated: CASRPGGSKYEQYV.

The chain couples TRBV7-2 to TRBJ2-3; D may match TRBD1 or TRBD2 (5 bases each). Germline CDR1 and CDR2: SGHTA and FQGNSA. The CDR3 has 13 amino acids. V was trimmed by 6 bases and J by 1 base, leaving 8 bases between them. CDR3 region: CASRGRRTDTQYF. The CDR3 nucleotides are TGTGCCAGCAGGGGACGCCGCACAGATACGCAGTATTTT.

This chain uses TRBV18 with TRBJ2-1; D is ambiguous. Germline values: CDR1 KGHSH, CDR2 LQKENI. V was cut by 0 bases and J by 13 bases, with 10 bases left in between. The CDR3 spans 12 residues. The CDR3 DNA is TGTGCCAGCTCACCACCGAACGGAGCTCAGTTCTTC. It translates to CASSPPNGAQFF.

This chain uses TRBV10-3 with TRBJ1-1; tentative D call: TRBD1 (6 bases). From germline, CDR1 is ENHRY and CDR2 SYGVKD. This CDR3 region has 13 residues. Trimming shortened V by 8 bases and J by 3 bases, and 13 bases separated the two germline ends. CDR3 region: CAIRWGADTEAFF. In DNA form, the CDR3 reads TGTGCCATCCGGTGGGGGGCGGACACTGAAGCTTTCTTT.

This clonotype has a count of ten or more. The J gene is TRBJ1-2, the V gene TRBV20-1, with D hard to call. The length of the CDR3 is 13 residues. CDR1 DFQATT and CDR2 SNEGSKA come from the germline V gene (reference sequence). Trimming took off 0 bases at V and 4 bases at J, with 9 bases between the two ends. CDR3 in amino acids: CSARDGRPYGYTF. Written as DNA, the CDR3 is TGCAGTGCTAGAGATGGTCGACCCTATGGCTACACCTTC.

The chain combines TRBV27 with TRBJ1-2, with 10 bases aligning to TRBD1. This CDR3 is 16 amino acids long. After removal of 3 bases from V and 2 bases from J, the junction contained 6 bases not matched to a gene. Germline V CDR1 and CDR2: MNHEY, SMNVEV (reference sequence). The CDR3 DNA is TGTGCCAGCAGTTTTTTCCCGGGACAGGGGAACTATGGCTACACCTTC. Its translation is CASSFFPGQGNYGYTF.

This clonotype was counted ten times or more. The rearrangement uses TRBV7-2 and TRBJ2-5; TRBD1 agrees at 8 bases. The CDR3 is 14 amino acids. Germline V gives CDR1 SGHTA, CDR2 FQGNSA. J lost 5 bases, V lost 2 bases, and 4 bases had no gene match. CDR3 amino acids: CASSLSGGDETQYF. The DNA of the CDR3 is TGTGCCAGCAGCTTATCAGGGGGCGATGAGACCCAGTACTTC. Based on the CDR3 plus reference TRBV7-2 and TRBJ2-5, the full variable domain is GAGVSQSPSNKVTEKGKDVELRCDPISGHTALYWYRQSLGQGLEFLIYFQGNSAPDKSGLPSDRFSAERTGGSVSTLTIQRTQQEDSAVYLCASSLSGGDETQYFGPGTRLLVL.